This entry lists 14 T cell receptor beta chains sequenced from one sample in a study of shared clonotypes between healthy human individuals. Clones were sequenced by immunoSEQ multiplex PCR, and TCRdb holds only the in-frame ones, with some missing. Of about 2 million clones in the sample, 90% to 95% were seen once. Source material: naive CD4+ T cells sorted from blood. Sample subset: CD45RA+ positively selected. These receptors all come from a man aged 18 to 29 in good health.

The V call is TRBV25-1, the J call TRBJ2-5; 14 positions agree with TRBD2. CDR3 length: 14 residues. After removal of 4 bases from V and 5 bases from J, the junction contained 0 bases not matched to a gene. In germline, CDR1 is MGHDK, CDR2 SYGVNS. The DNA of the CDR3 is TGTGCCAGCAGTGGACTAGCGGGAGGGGAGACCCAGTACTTC. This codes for CASSGLAGGETQYF.

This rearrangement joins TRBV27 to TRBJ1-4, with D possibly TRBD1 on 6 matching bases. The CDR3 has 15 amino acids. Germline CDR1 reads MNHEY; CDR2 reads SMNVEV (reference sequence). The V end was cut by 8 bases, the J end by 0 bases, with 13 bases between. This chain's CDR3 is CASGQGPATNEKLFF. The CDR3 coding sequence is TGTGCCAGCGGTCAGGGGCCTGCAACTAATGAAAAACTGTTTTTT.

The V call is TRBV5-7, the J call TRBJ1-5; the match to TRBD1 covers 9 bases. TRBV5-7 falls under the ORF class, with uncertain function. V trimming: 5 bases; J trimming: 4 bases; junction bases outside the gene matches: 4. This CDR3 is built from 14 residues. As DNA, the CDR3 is TGTGCCAGCAGGACCGGACAGGGGAATCAGCCCCAGCATTTT. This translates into CASRTGQGNQPQHF.

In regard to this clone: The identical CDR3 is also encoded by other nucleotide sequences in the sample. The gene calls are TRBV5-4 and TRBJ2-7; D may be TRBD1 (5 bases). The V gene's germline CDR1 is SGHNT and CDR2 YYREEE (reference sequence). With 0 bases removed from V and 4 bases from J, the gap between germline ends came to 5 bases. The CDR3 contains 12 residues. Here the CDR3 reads CASSLGQYEQYF. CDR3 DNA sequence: TGTGCCAGCAGCTTGGGACAGTACGAGCAGTACTTC.

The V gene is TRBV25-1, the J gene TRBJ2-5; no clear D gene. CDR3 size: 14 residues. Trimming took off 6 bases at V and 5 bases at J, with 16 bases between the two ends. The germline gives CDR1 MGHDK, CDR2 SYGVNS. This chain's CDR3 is CASSYSPLVETQYF. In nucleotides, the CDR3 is TGTGCCAGCAGCTATTCCCCGCTAGTGGAGACCCAGTACTTC.

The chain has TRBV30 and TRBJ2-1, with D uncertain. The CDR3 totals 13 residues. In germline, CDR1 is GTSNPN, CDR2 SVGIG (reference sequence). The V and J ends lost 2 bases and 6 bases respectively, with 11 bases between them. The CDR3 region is CAWSPGLTNEQFF. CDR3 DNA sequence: TGTGCCTGGAGTCCCGGCCTCACCAATGAGCAGTTCTTC.

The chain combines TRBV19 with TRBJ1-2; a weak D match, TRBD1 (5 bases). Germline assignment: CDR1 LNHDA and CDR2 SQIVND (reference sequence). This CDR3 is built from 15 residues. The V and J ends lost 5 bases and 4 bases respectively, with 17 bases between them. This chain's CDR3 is CASSPFNGAIYGYTF. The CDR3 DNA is TGTGCCAGTAGTCCATTTAATGGGGCCATCTATGGCTACACCTTC. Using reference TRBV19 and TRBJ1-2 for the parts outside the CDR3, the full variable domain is DGGITQSPKYLFRKEGQNVTLSCEQNLNHDAMYWYRQDPGQGLRLIYYSQIVNDFQKGDIAEGYSVSREKKESFPLTVTSAQKNPTAFYLCASSPFNGAIYGYTFGSGTRLTVV.

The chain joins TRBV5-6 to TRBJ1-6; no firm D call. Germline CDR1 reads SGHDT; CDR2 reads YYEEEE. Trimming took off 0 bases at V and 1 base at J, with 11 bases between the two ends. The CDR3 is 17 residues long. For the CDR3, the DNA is TGTGCCAGCAGCTTGGCGTCAGCTGGGTCCTATAATTCACCCCTCCACTTT. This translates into CASSLASAGSYNSPLHF.

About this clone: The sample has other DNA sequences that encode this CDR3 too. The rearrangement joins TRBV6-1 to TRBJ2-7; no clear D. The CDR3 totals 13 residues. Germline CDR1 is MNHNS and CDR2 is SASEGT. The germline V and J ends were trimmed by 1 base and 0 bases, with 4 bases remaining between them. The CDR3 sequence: CASSEGLSYEQYF. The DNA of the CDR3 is TGTGCCAGCAGTGAAGGGCTCTCCTACGAGCAGTACTTC.

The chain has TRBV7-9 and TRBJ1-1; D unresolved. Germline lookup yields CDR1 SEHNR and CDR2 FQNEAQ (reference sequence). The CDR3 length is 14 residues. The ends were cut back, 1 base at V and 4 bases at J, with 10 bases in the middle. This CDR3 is CASSLGGSVTEAFF. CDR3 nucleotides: TGTGCCAGCAGCTTAGGGGGTTCAGTCACTGAAGCTTTCTTT.

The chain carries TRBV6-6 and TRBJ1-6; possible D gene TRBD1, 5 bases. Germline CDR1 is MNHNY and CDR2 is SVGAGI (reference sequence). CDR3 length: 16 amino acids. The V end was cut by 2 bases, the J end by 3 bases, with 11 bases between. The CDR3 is CASSYRDGIYNSPLHF. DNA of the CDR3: TGTGCCAGCAGTTACAGGGACGGAATCTATAATTCACCCCTCCACTTT.

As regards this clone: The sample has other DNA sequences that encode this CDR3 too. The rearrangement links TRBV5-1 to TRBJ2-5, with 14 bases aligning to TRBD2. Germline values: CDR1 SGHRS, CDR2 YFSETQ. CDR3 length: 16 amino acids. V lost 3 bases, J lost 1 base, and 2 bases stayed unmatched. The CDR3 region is CASSSGTSGGQETQYF. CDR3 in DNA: TGCGCCAGCAGCTCGGGGACTAGCGGGGGCCAAGAGACCCAGTACTTC.

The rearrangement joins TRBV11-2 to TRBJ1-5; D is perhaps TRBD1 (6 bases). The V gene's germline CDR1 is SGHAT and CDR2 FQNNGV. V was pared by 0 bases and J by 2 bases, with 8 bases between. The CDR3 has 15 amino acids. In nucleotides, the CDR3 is TGTGCCAGCAGCTTAGATGACAGGCGCAATCAGCCCCAGCATTTT. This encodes CASSLDDRRNQPQHF. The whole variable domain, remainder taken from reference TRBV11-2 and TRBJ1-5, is EAGVAQSPRYKIIEKRQSVAFWCNPISGHATLYWYQQILGQGPKLLIQFQNNGVVDDSQLPKDRFSAERLKGVDSTLKIQPAKLEDSAVYLCASSLDDRRNQPQHFGDGTRLSIL.

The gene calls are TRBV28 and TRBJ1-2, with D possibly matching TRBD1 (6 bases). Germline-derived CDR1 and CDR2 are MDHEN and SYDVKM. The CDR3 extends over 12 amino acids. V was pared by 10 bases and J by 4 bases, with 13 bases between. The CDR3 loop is CATLTGSYGYTF. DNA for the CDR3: TGTGCCACCCTCACAGGGTCCTATGGCTACACCTTC.